Listed below are T cell receptor beta chains from one sample, sequenced in a study of T cells in Graves' hyperthyroidism and ophthalmopathy. TCRdb fed the multiplex PCR reads into MiXCR, producing one record per CDR3 protein. This table has about 300,000 distinct CDR3 sequences, 13% appearing once. The sample comprised blood. The receptors come from a woman aged 30 to 39 with Graves' hyperthyroidism that later progressed to Graves' ophthalmopathy. CDR3s include the opening cysteine and the closing phenylalanine or tryptophan. Each record gives: CDR3 length, J gene, clone size, V gene, CDR3 protein. Some rows mark clone size as missing; the rest say once, few, many or name a class of expanded clone.

length: 16; J: TRBJ2-7; size: many; V: TRBV7-2; CDR3: CASSLAPALNSYEQYF
length: 16; J: TRBJ2-1; size: .; V: TRBV7-2; CDR3: CASSLTSGVSYNEQFF
length: 14; J: TRBJ2-3; size: many; V: TRBV9; CDR3: CASSVSRGEDTQYF
length: 14; J: TRBJ1-3; size: once; V: TRBV11-2; CDR3: CASSVGGAGNTIYF
length: 13; J: TRBJ2-7; size: many; V: TRBV27; CDR3: CASSSLPNYEQYF
length: 17; J: TRBJ2-2; size: many; V: TRBV14; CDR3: CASSQWAGGAATGELFF
length: 19; J: TRBJ2-1; size: .; V: TRBV10-3; CDR3: CAIRAGTSGPISSYNEQFF
length: 16; J: TRBJ2-3; size: many; V: TRBV11-2; CDR3: CASSLGLAYSTDTQYF
length: 16; J: TRBJ2-1; size: many; V: TRBV7-9; CDR3: CASSPPLAGVLNEQFF
length: 13; J: TRBJ1-2; size: many; V: TRBV6-6; CDR3: CASSYSRVSGYTF
length: 15; J: TRBJ2-1; size: few; V: TRBV20-1; CDR3: CSATGAGGAYNEQFF
length: 15; J: TRBJ1-1; size: .; V: TRBV4-1; CDR3: CASSRGSGVNTEAFF
length: 15; J: TRBJ2-4; size: .; V: TRBV27; CDR3: CASSLSGTAKNIQYF
length: 16; J: TRBJ2-1; size: few; V: TRBV24-1; CDR3: CATSDLGAGARQEQFF
length: 13; J: TRBJ2-1; size: few; V: TRBV5-1; CDR3: CASAPGSVDEQFF
length: 16; J: TRBJ1-1; size: many; V: TRBV24-1; CDR3: CATSDSQGGRNTEAFF
length: 14; J: TRBJ2-5; size: many; V: TRBV7-2; CDR3: CASSLGGGRETQYF
length: 16; J: TRBJ2-3; size: many; V: TRBV20-1; CDR3: CSATKTAHRGTDTQYF
length: 16; J: TRBJ2-5; size: many; V: TRBV9; CDR3: CASSVGGGWDEETQYF
length: 14; J: TRBJ2-1; size: many; V: TRBV12-3/TRBV12-4; CDR3: CASSSTGRPPEQFF
length: 13; J: TRBJ2-5; size: few; V: TRBV5-1; CDR3: CASRVGDSKTQYF
length: 15; J: TRBJ1-5; size: many; V: TRBV27; CDR3: CASSLVQGGNQPQHF
length: 16; J: TRBJ1-2; size: many; V: TRBV3-1; CDR3: CASSHAGTQRGYGYTF
length: 14; J: TRBJ2-3; size: .; V: TRBV19; CDR3: CASSIVAREDTQYF
length: 16; J: TRBJ1-4; size: many; V: TRBV5-1; CDR3: CASSVSGRPTNEKLFF
length: 14; J: TRBJ2-7; size: few; V: TRBV5-1; CDR3: CASSLLVGAYEQYF
length: 13; J: TRBJ1-1; size: .; V: TRBV12-3/TRBV12-4; CDR3: CASSLEGHTEAFF
length: 15; J: TRBJ2-1; size: few; V: TRBV5-1; CDR3: CASKGGQGLIDEQFF
length: 17; J: TRBJ1-1; size: many; V: TRBV7-3; CDR3: CASSPRGGAPLLPEAFF
length: 11; J: TRBJ2-1; size: many; V: TRBV20-1; CDR3: CSASPYYEQFF
length: 17; J: TRBJ2-7; size: few; V: TRBV4-3; CDR3: CASSQDSLAGTLSEQYF